A single sample gave rise to the 31 T cell receptor beta chains below, sequenced in a study of T cell responses to AZD1222 COVID-19 vaccine (dated by TCRdb to the early 2020s). Library preparation used the immunoSEQ multiplex PCR assay. TCRdb took over this immuneACCESS table, retaining in-frame rearrangements with V and J assigned. Such tables are incomplete; in checked studies, under half of the missing clones stem from an unresolved V gene, and the remainder is unexplained. The sample profile shows 130,000 to 150,000 clones; about 92% of them were found once. About 3% of the sample belongs to the ten largest clones. In the paper's terms, the time point label means: baseline before first vaccination. The starting material was peripheral blood, obtained on day 0 of AZD1222 vaccination. The source of these receptors is an adult in good health.

CDR3 region: CASSSDSNQPQHF. The CDR3 DNA is TGCGCCAGCAGTTCAGATAGCAATCAGCCCCAGCATTTT. V and J are TRBV5-1 and TRBJ1-5; D uncertain. CDR3 size: 13 residues. The V and J ends lost 5 bases and 0 bases respectively, with 6 bases between them. Germline-derived CDR1 and CDR2 are SGHRS and YFSETQ.

The gene calls are TRBV19 and TRBJ1-2; D possibly corresponds to TRBD1 (6 bases). With 7 bases removed from V and 7 bases from J, the gap between germline ends came to 19 bases. The CDR3 runs 14 residues. Germline V gives CDR1 LNHDA, CDR2 SQIVND (reference sequence). The CDR3 nucleotides are TGTGCCAGTATCAAGTCGGGACAATGGGCTGGCTACACCTTC. Amino acids: CASIKSGQWAGYTF.

This chain joins TRBV24-1 and TRBJ1-1, with no clear D. The CDR3 spans 11 residues. Germline V gene lookup returns CDR1 KGHDR and CDR2 SFDVKD. Trimming pared 3 bases from V and 11 bases from J, leaving 9 bases between. This chain's CDR3 is CATSDARRAFF. The DNA for the CDR3 is TGTGCCACCAGTGATGCCCGGAGGGCTTTCTTT.

About this clone: The junction does not match germline at one end; this may be a read error. CDR3 DNA: TGTGCCAGCAATTTACCCATCCCCGGGGGGGACACTGAAGCTTTCTTT. Translating it yields CASNLPIPGGDTEAFF. V and J are TRBV28 and TRBJ1-1, with D possibly matching TRBD1 (5 bases). This CDR3 has 16 amino acids. CDR1 is MDHEN and CDR2 is SYDVKM in the germline V gene.

This clone was recorded only once. The chain uses TRBV19 and TRBJ2-5; 12 bases line up with TRBD2. J lost 0 bases, V lost 9 bases, and 5 bases had no gene match. The length of the CDR3 is 15 residues. Germline values: CDR1 LNHDA, CDR2 SQIVND (reference sequence). CDR3 nucleotides: TGTGCCAGCGCCAGGACTAGCGGGAACCAAGAGACCCAGTACTTC. Its protein product is CASARTSGNQETQYF.

The chain combines TRBV29-1 with TRBJ1-1, with D hard to call. Trimming removed 2 bases from V and 0 bases from J, with 16 bases in between. Germline values: CDR1 SQVTM, CDR2 ANQGSEA. The CDR3 covers 16 residues. CDR3 sequence: CSVETRSGYMNTEAFF. CDR3 DNA sequence: TGCAGCGTTGAAACCCGGTCGGGTTACATGAACACTGAAGCTTTCTTT.

This clone has more than one count but fewer than ten. The junction shows a germline mismatch at one end, possibly a read error. V and J are TRBV12-3 or TRBV12-4 and TRBJ2-7, with no clear D. The CDR3 length is 13 residues. The CDR3 nucleotides are TGTGCCAGCAGTTTAGCGTCCCCCTATGAGCAGTACTTC. Protein sequence: CASSLASPYEQYF.

The chain carries TRBV12-3 or TRBV12-4 and TRBJ2-5; D possibly matches TRBD1 or TRBD2 (5 bases each). Trimming removed 6 bases at V and 0 bases at J, with 8 bases between. The CDR3 is 13 amino acids. The CDR3 sequence: CASRGDDQETQYF. As DNA, the CDR3 is TGTGCCAGCAGGGGGGACGACCAAGAGACCCAGTACTTC.

The chain joins TRBV28 to TRBJ2-7; D gene uncertain. Germline V gene lookup returns CDR1 MDHEN and CDR2 SYDVKM. The CDR3 sequence is 13 residues long. The V and J ends lost 6 bases and 3 bases respectively, with 12 bases between them. The CDR3 DNA sequence: TGTGCCAGCAGGGCAGGCGGTGGCTACGAGCAGTACTTC. Protein: CASRAGGGYEQYF.

With regard to this clone: Sequence at one end of the junction differs from germline and may be a read error. The gene calls are TRBV20-1 and TRBJ1-2; D gene unclear. Germline CDR1 reads DFQATT; CDR2 reads SNEGSKA (reference sequence). The CDR3 totals 11 residues. The CDR3 DNA is TGCAGTGCTAGAAACGGACGGCACACGCCTTTC. This gives the protein CSARNGRHTPF.

The rearrangement joins TRBV11-3 to TRBJ2-1; TRBD1 agrees at 9 bases. This CDR3 has 14 amino acids. The germline CDR1 and CDR2 sequences are SGHNT and YENEEA. Unmatched junction bases numbered 6, after V lost 5 bases and J lost 7 bases. This CDR3 is CASSARQGGNEQFF. The CDR3 DNA sequence: TGTGCCAGCAGCGCCCGACAGGGGGGGAATGAGCAGTTCTTC.

The genes are TRBV24-1 and TRBJ1-2; D possibly corresponds to TRBD1 (5 bases). The germline V and J ends were trimmed by 0 bases and 7 bases, with 11 bases remaining between them. Germline V lookup: CDR1 KGHDR, CDR2 SFDVKD. The length of the CDR3 is 14 residues. CDR3 protein: CATSDLLGESGYTF. The CDR3 bases are TGTGCCACCAGTGATTTGTTAGGGGAGAGTGGCTACACCTTC.

The chain recombines TRBV19 with TRBJ1-2; 7 bases are a match to TRBD1. V was pared by 6 bases and J by 8 bases, with 9 bases of the junction left unmatched. The CDR3 contains 13 residues. Germline values: CDR1 LNHDA, CDR2 SQIVND (reference sequence). CDR3 region: CASSPRQGRGYTF. CDR3 bases: TGTGCCAGTAGCCCTAGACAGGGAAGGGGCTACACCTTC.

In DNA form, the CDR3 reads TGTGCCAGCAGCCAAAGAAGGGGGGGACGTCAGCCCCAGCATTTT. It translates to CASSQRRGGRQPQHF. This chain links TRBV3-1 (or the pseudogene TRBV3-2) with TRBJ1-5, with D possibly TRBD1 on 6 matching bases. The germline V gene has CDR1 LGHDT and CDR2 YNNKEL (reference sequence). Trimming cost V 2 bases and J 6 bases, with 14 bases left between them. The CDR3 is 15 residues long.

The rearrangement uses TRBV6-6 and TRBJ1-2; no definite D call. The CDR3 has 12 amino acids. V was shortened by 2 bases and J by 8 bases, with 9 bases between the two germline ends. In germline, CDR1 is MNHNY, CDR2 SVGAGI (reference sequence). The CDR3 loop reads CASSYGSPGYTF. In DNA form, the CDR3 reads TGTGCCAGCAGTTACGGCAGTCCAGGCTACACCTTC.

V and J are TRBV28 and TRBJ1-3; D gene ambiguous. The CDR3 runs to 15 residues. Germline CDR1 is MDHEN and CDR2 is SYDVKM. The V end lost 5 bases, the J end lost 4 bases, and 15 bases lay between the germline ends. The CDR3 reads CASSRIISTGNTIYF. The CDR3 nucleotides read TGTGCCAGCAGTAGAATCATTTCTACGGGAAACACCATATATTTT.

This rearrangement joins TRBV25-1 to TRBJ1-5, with D uncertain. Germline CDR1 MGHDK, CDR2 SYGVNS. Trimming shortened V by 3 bases and J by 7 bases, and 7 bases separated the two germline ends. The CDR3 length is 12 residues. The CDR3 here is CASSDGPQPQHF. The DNA for the CDR3 is TGTGCCAGCAGTGATGGTCCCCAGCCCCAGCATTTT.

The chain is built from TRBV4-3 and TRBJ1-2; D remains ambiguous. The CDR3 contains 14 residues. Trimming stripped 2 bases from V and 7 bases from J, with 14 bases between. Germline CDR1 reads LGHNA; CDR2 reads YSLEER. The CDR3 coding sequence is TGCGCCAGCAGCCAACGGGCCTCCGTTAGTGGCTACACCTTC. Translation gives CASSQRASVSGYTF.

This clone was counted once. The V call is TRBV19, the J call TRBJ2-7; 10 bases map to TRBD2. V shed 5 bases, J shed 5 bases, and the junction held 9 bases outside the gene matches. The length of the CDR3 is 15 residues. Looked up from germline, CDR1 is LNHDA and CDR2 is SQIVND (reference sequence). The DNA of the CDR3 is TGTGCCAGTAGTCCGGAGCGGGAGGGCCTCCACGAGCAGTACTTC. Encoded protein: CASSPEREGLHEQYF.

The rearrangement joins TRBV13 to TRBJ1-6; D might be TRBD1 (5 bases). V shed 2 bases and J shed 10 bases, with 18 bases lying between them. The germline gives CDR1 PRHDT, CDR2 FYEKMQ (reference sequence). The CDR3 extends over 16 amino acids. The CDR3 DNA reads TGTGCCAGCAGCTTACGGTCCGGGATCTCAGGGTCACCCCTCCACTTT. Translation gives CASSLRSGISGSPLHF.

The gene calls are TRBV11-2 and TRBJ2-5, with D tentatively TRBD2 (6 bases). Germline lookup yields CDR1 SGHAT and CDR2 FQNNGV. This CDR3 is built from 14 residues. Trimming stripped 4 bases from V and 1 base from J, with 10 bases between. The CDR3 sequence is CASSSLGGQETQYF. DNA of the CDR3: TGTGCCAGCAGCTCTCTGGGGGGCCAAGAGACCCAGTACTTC.

The CDR3 DNA is TGTGCCAGTAGCTCCGGACAGACCAGCAATCAGCCCCAGCATTTT. Translated, it gives CASSSGQTSNQPQHF. This rearrangement joins TRBV19 to TRBJ1-5, with D tentatively TRBD1 (6 bases). This CDR3 spans 15 amino acids. Germline assignment: CDR1 LNHDA and CDR2 SQIVND (reference sequence). V gave up 6 bases and J gave up 1 base, with 13 bases separating them.

The chain joins TRBV3-1 (or the pseudogene TRBV3-2) to TRBJ1-3; no firm D call. CDR3 length: 15 amino acids. Deletions cut 2 bases from V and 0 bases from J, with 8 bases between. The germline V gene has CDR1 LGHDT and CDR2 YNNKEL (reference sequence). For the CDR3, the DNA is TGTGCCAGCAGCCAACAGGCCCGCTCTGGAAACACCATATATTTT. Residues: CASSQQARSGNTIYF.

The V gene is TRBV5-4, the J gene TRBJ2-1, with 10 bases fitting TRBD2. CDR1 is SGHNT and CDR2 is YYREEE in the germline V gene (reference sequence). After removal of 2 bases from V and 5 bases from J, the junction contained 7 bases not matched to a gene. The CDR3 runs 16 residues. CDR3 DNA sequence: TGTGCCAGCAGCTTAGCGGGAGGGTGGGATAACAATGAGCAGTTCTTC. It translates to CASSLAGGWDNNEQFF.

This sequence joins TRBV19 and TRBJ2-3; weak D call: TRBD2 (5 bases). The CDR3 consists of 14 residues. The V gene's germline CDR1 is LNHDA and CDR2 SQIVND (reference sequence). V was shortened by 7 bases and J by 0 bases, with 11 bases between the two germline ends. In DNA form, the CDR3 reads TGTGCCAGTAAAGCGGAGACTAGCACAGATACGCAGTATTTT. Protein: CASKAETSTDTQYF.

This clone showed up just a few times. The chain couples TRBV12-3 or TRBV12-4 to TRBJ1-1; 7 nucleotides match TRBD1. The length of the CDR3 is 12 residues. After removal of 6 bases from V and 8 bases from J, the junction contained 6 bases not matched to a gene. The CDR3 sequence is CASSYGTAEAFF. DNA of the CDR3: TGTGCCAGCAGCTACGGGACAGCCGAAGCTTTCTTT.

This chain uses TRBV7-5 with TRBJ1-4. TRBV7-5 is a pseudogene. This CDR3 contains 15 residues. This chain's CDR3 is CVRSSSPATNEKLFF. DNA for the CDR3: TGTGTCAGAAGCTCCTCGCCCGCAACTAATGAAAAACTGTTTTTT.

The chain combines TRBV10-1 with TRBJ2-1, with TRBD1 as a possible D gene (7 bases). V was clipped by 2 bases and J by 5 bases, with 13 bases between them. The CDR3 totals 15 residues. Germline V CDR1 and CDR2: WNHNN, SYGVQD (reference sequence). CDR3 amino acids: CASSERGTVNNEQFF. CDR3 sequence (DNA): TGCGCCAGCAGTGAGCGGGGGACAGTAAACAATGAGCAGTTCTTC.

V usage is TRBV29-1 and J usage is TRBJ1-4; possible D gene TRBD1, 6 bases. V lost 5 bases and J lost 3, with 13 bases in between. The CDR3 has 14 residues. Germline CDR1 reads SQVTM; CDR2 reads ANQGSEA. The DNA of the CDR3 is TGCAGCGTTACGGGGGGCGCGGCTAATGAAAAACTGTTTTTT. Its translation is CSVTGGAANEKLFF.

This chain connects TRBV7-8 to TRBJ1-1, with D tentatively TRBD1 (6 bases). Trimming cost V 4 bases and J 3 bases, with 12 bases left between them. Germline V gene data show CDR1 as SGHVS and CDR2 as FQNEAQ. This CDR3 contains 14 residues. The chain's CDR3 is CASSSRGSYTEAFF. Here the CDR3 DNA reads TGTGCCAGCAGCTCCAGGGGATCGTACACTGAAGCTTTCTTT.

V usage is TRBV11-3 and J usage is TRBJ1-6; D is undetermined. The CDR3 sequence is 13 residues long. Between the trimmed V and J ends, which lost 5 bases and 7 bases, there was a span of 9 bases. The germline V gene encodes CDR1 SGHNT and CDR2 YENEEA. CDR3 coding DNA: TGTGCCAGCAGCCCGGGTAGAAATTCACCCCTCCACTTT. Residues: CASSPGRNSPLHF.